This is a list of T cell receptor beta chains from one sample in a study of blood T cell repertoires in COVID-19. Some clones are missing from TCRdb's copy, which holds only in-frame ones; the method was immunoSEQ multiplex PCR. The repertoire holds approximately 400,000 clones, with just over 90% as singletons. The sample consisted of PBMCs or T cells enriched from blood (not recorded which). These receptors were collected from a woman aged 40 to 50 who had been exposed to COVID-19. CDR3s include the opening cysteine and the closing phenylalanine or tryptophan. D genes are given only for firm matches. The size of a clone is reported for some rows only, either as once, few or many, or as a class for expanded clones.

clone size | J gene | D gene | V gene | CDR3 protein | CDR3 DNA
once | TRBJ1-2 | TRBD1 | TRBV27 | CASSSPSQGANGYTF | TGTGCCAGCAGTTCACCTTCACAGGGGGCGAATGGCTACACCTTC
- | TRBJ2-5 | - | TRBV5-1 | CASSLGGEGNRGKGETQYF | TGCGCCAGCAGCTTAGGAGGGGAAGGAAACAGGGGAAAGGGAGAGACCCAGTACTTC
- | TRBJ1-3 | - | TRBV5-6 | CASSLDPSVPGNTIYF | TGTGCCAGCAGCTTGGACCCCAGTGTGCCTGGAAACACCATATATTTT
few | TRBJ2-2 | - | TRBV21-1 | CASSGQGRLWSGELFF | TGTGCCAGCAGTGGACAGGGGCGGCTTTGGAGCGGGGAGCTGTTTTTT
- | TRBJ2-1 | TRBD2 | TRBV27 | CASNPSGRALNEQFF | TGTGCCAGCAACCCTAGCGGGAGGGCCCTTAATGAGCAGTTCTTC
- | TRBJ1-2 | TRBD1 | TRBV2 | CASSRDSMGGYTF | TGTGCCAGCAGCCGGGACAGTATGGGAGGCTACACCTTC
- | TRBJ1-5 | - | TRBV7-9 | CASSREGAQPQHF | TGTGCCAGCAGCCGTGAGGGAGCCCAGCCCCAGCATTTT
- | TRBJ1-3 | TRBD1 | TRBV27 | CASREQGSSGNTIYF | TGTGCCAGCAGGGAACAGGGGAGCTCTGGAAACACCATATATTTT
- | TRBJ1-2 | TRBD1 | TRBV23-1 | CASSPTGTVTSYGYTF | TGCGCCAGCAGTCCCACCGGGACAGTGACTTCTTATGGCTACACCTTC
- | TRBJ1-4 | - | TRBV2 | CASSSGYNEKLFF | TGTGCCAGCAGTTCGGGTTATAATGAAAAACTGTTTTTT
- | TRBJ2-2 | TRBD1 | TRBV30 | CAWSTGAGTGELFF | TGTGCCTGGAGCACAGGGGCAGGGACCGGGGAGCTGTTTTTT
- | TRBJ2-7 | TRBD1 | TRBV12-5 | CAELRDSSSYEQYF | TGTGCTGAGCTTCGGGACAGCAGCTCCTACGAGCAGTACTTC
- | TRBJ1-3 | - | TRBV5-6 | CASSVGHLSGNTIYF | TGTGCCAGCAGCGTGGGACACCTCTCTGGAAACACCATATATTTT
few | TRBJ2-7 | TRBD2 | TRBV6-4 | CASRQTSGGSSYEQYF | TGTGCCAGCAGGCAAACTAGCGGGGGCAGCTCCTACGAGCAGTACTTC
- | TRBJ2-1 | TRBD1 | TRBV10-3 | CAISGSGGNPGRVNEQFF | TGTGCCATCAGTGGTTCAGGGGGCAATCCGGGTCGTGTCAATGAGCAGTTCTTC
- | TRBJ1-5 | - | TRBV18 | CASSHLEGGGQPQHF | TGTGCCAGCTCGCACTTAGAAGGCGGGGGACAGCCCCAGCATTTT
- | TRBJ1-5 | TRBD1 | TRBV18 | CASSPPRGSNQPQHF | TGTGCCAGCTCACCACCCAGGGGGAGCAATCAGCCCCAGCATTTT
- | TRBJ2-2 | - | TRBV6-5 | CASSYRMAGESGELFF | TGTGCCAGCAGTTACAGAATGGCAGGGGAGTCCGGGGAGCTGTTTTTT
- | TRBJ1-2 | - | TRBV7-9 | CASSLAPSTGGYTF | TGTGCCAGCAGCTTAGCCCCCTCTACAGGGGGCTACACCTTC
- | TRBJ1-1 | - | TRBV2 | CASRERLLNTEAFF | TGTGCCAGCAGGGAGAGGCTGCTGAACACTGAAGCTTTCTTT
- | TRBJ1-5 | - | TRBV19 | CASSMLNQPQHF | TGTGCCAGTAGTATGTTAAATCAGCCCCAGCATTTT
- | TRBJ1-4 | - | TRBV6-5 | CASSYSIQLNEKLFF | TGTGCCAGCAGTTACTCGATACAGCTTAATGAAAAACTGTTTTTT
- | TRBJ2-7 | TRBD2 | TRBV29-1 | CSVEELAGAYEQYF | TGCAGCGTTGAAGAACTAGCGGGAGCCTACGAGCAGTACTTC
- | TRBJ1-1 | TRBD1 | TRBV5-1 | CASSVRDSMGDTEAFF | TGCGCCAGCAGCGTTCGGGACAGCATGGGGGACACTGAAGCTTTCTTT
- | TRBJ2-1 | - | TRBV29-1 | CSVAQLSYNEQFF | TGCAGCGTTGCACAGCTTTCCTACAATGAGCAGTTCTTC
- | TRBJ1-3 | TRBD1 | TRBV19 | CASSLSGTGSGNTIYF | TGTGCCAGTAGTTTATCCGGGACAGGGTCTGGAAACACCATATATTTT
- | TRBJ1-2 | TRBD1 | TRBV24-1 | CATSDPRTGGDGYTF | TGTGCCACCAGTGACCCTCGGACAGGGGGCGATGGCTACACCTTC
- | TRBJ2-3 | TRBD2 | TRBV7-8 | CATKLAGPSTDTQYF | TGTGCCACTAAACTAGCGGGGCCTAGCACAGATACGCAGTATTTT
once | TRBJ1-6 | TRBD1 | TRBV4-3 | CASSQAGGADSPLHF | TGCGCCAGCAGCCAAGCAGGGGGCGCAGATTCACCCCTCCACTTT
- | TRBJ1-2 | - | TRBV11-1 | CASSPTENYGYTF | TGTGCCAGCAGCCCGACAGAGAACTATGGCTACACCTTC
- | TRBJ2-5 | TRBD1 | TRBV5-5 | CASSLEWTGQLNF | TGTGCCAGCAGCTTGGAATGGACAGGGCAGCTAAACTTC
- | TRBJ2-4 | TRBD2 | TRBV29-1 | CSVYHREGWSKNIQYF | TGCAGCGTTTACCACCGGGAGGGATGGTCCAAAAACATTCAGTACTTC
- | TRBJ1-5 | - | TRBV19 | CASRSDGGFSQPQHF | TGTGCCAGTAGATCGGACGGGGGGTTCAGTCAGCCCCAGCATTTT
- | TRBJ1-5 | - | TRBV5-8 | CASSFRGQPQHF | TGTGCCAGCAGCTTCAGGGGACAGCCCCAGCATTTT
once | TRBJ2-2 | TRBD1 | TRBV18 | CASSLPGQGTGELFF | TGTGCCAGCTCACTACCGGGACAGGGGACCGGGGAGCTGTTTTTT
- | TRBJ1-2 | TRBD1 | TRBV29-1 | CSALQGYGYTF | TGCAGCGCTCTACAGGGGTATGGCTACACCTTC
- | TRBJ2-2 | TRBD2 | TRBV5-6 | CASSLLAGDTGELFF | TGTGCCAGCAGCTTGCTAGCGGGAGACACCGGGGAGCTGTTTTTT
- | TRBJ1-2 | TRBD1 | TRBV6-5 | CASRGDRALDGYTF | TGTGCCAGCAGAGGGGACAGGGCCTTAGATGGCTACACCTTC
- | TRBJ2-1 | - | TRBV27 | CASSLLGIQGNEQFF | TGTGCCAGCAGTTTACTGGGCATCCAGGGCAATGAGCAGTTCTTC
- | TRBJ1-1 | - | TRBV21-1 | CASSKGGGRNTEAFF | TGTGCCAGCAGCAAAGGAGGCGGGAGGAACACTGAAGCTTTCTTT
- | TRBJ1-6 | TRBD1 | TRBV6-5 | CVTAKGGQGDSPLHF | TGTGTTACAGCGAAGGGGGGACAGGGGGATTCACCCCTCCACTTT
- | TRBJ1-1 | TRBD1 | TRBV19 | CASSIRDRGRRNTEAFF | TGTGCCAGTAGTATCCGGGACAGGGGGCGTAGGAACACTGAAGCTTTCTTT
- | TRBJ1-2 | - | TRBV6-5 | CASMRVVQSLGYTF | TGTGCCAGCATGAGGGTAGTACAAAGCTTGGGCTACACCTTC
- | TRBJ2-7 | - | TRBV6-4 | CASSRDFGKEQYF | TGTGCCAGCAGCCGGGACTTTGGAAAAGAGCAGTACTTC
- | TRBJ2-7 | - | TRBV7-3 | CASSSEGGREQYF | TGTGCCAGCAGCTCGGAGGGAGGTAGGGAGCAGTACTTC
- | TRBJ2-5 | - | TRBV19 | CASSLDTIQETQYF | TGTGCCAGTAGCCTGGACACCATACAAGAGACCCAGTACTTC
few | TRBJ2-2 | TRBD1 | TRBV30 | CAWAGTANTGELFF | TGTGCCTGGGCAGGGACAGCGAACACCGGGGAGCTGTTTTTT
few | TRBJ1-2 | TRBD1 | TRBV19 | CASSIQGATPWCF | TGTGCCAGTAGTATCCAGGGGGCTACACCTTGGTGCTTC
- | TRBJ1-4 | TRBD1 | TRBV30 | CAWSPKGRRDRGEKLFF | TGTGCCTGGAGTCCGAAAGGGAGGCGGGACAGGGGTGAAAAACTGTTTTTT
- | TRBJ1-1 | - | TRBV5-1 | CASSFQGNTEAFF | TGCGCCAGCAGCTTCCAGGGGAACACTGAAGCTTTCTTT
- | TRBJ1-5 | TRBD1 | TRBV2 | CASGRQGADQPQHF | TGTGCCAGCGGGAGACAGGGGGCCGATCAGCCCCAGCATTTT
- | TRBJ1-5 | TRBD1 | TRBV3-1/TRBV3-2 | CASGSGTGNQPQHF | TGTGCCAGCGGGTCCGGGACAGGGAATCAGCCCCAGCATTTT
once | TRBJ2-2 | - | TRBV19 | CASIRQTWDTGELFF | TGTGCCAGTATCCGGCAGACTTGGGACACCGGGGAGCTGTTTTTT